This T cell receptor beta chain was recovered during a study of blood T cell repertoires in COVID-19. Overall study context: Donors in the United States, Italy and Spain gave samples during acute or convalescent COVID-19. From T cells, B-cell-depleted T cells, or PBMCs came the material, which was cDNA or gDNA.

Germline lookup yields CDR1 MGHDK and CDR2 SYGVNS. The CDR3 extends over 15 amino acids. Trimming stripped 1 base from V and 5 bases from J, with 12 bases between. Only a few counts were recorded for this clone. In the authors' workflow: Researchers report that nucleated cell counts were estimated from reference gene primer amplification. Some clones are missing from TCRdb's copy, which holds only in-frame ones; the method was immunoSEQ multiplex PCR. The V and J calls and clone size come from that table; D and trimming were worked out from the DNA. The data show around 350,000 clones, 70% to 90% seen once.

Sequenced sample: peripheral blood. J is TRBJ2-1 and V is TRBV25-1, with TRBD2 as a possible D gene (6 bases). The receptor was isolated from a human donor in a cohort sampled during active COVID-19. The CDR3 DNA follows: TGTGCCAGCAGTGAATCGGGAGCCAAAAACAATGAGCAGTTCTTC. This codes for CASSESGAKNNEQFF.